The T cell receptor beta chain under discussion was sequenced for a study of blood T cell repertoires in COVID-19. Overall study: Samples representing acute and convalescent COVID-19 were sourced from the United States, Italy and Spain. Nucleic acid was either cDNA or gDNA, and it came from T cells, B-cell-depleted T cells, or PBMCs.

Profiling relied on immunoSEQ multiplex PCR, and the TCRdb table lists in-frame clones only, not all of them. Of fewer than 90,000 clones in the sample, 90% to 95% are singletons; the top ten hold roughly 4.7%. Germline CDR1 and CDR2: LGHDT and YNNKEL (reference sequence). V was pared by 4 bases and J by 3 bases, with 10 bases between. The CDR3 is 14 amino acids. The rearrangement joins TRBV3-1 (or the pseudogene TRBV3-2) to TRBJ2-1, with D perhaps TRBD2 (5 bases). This clonotype was obtained from a human donor with active COVID-19. The donor label of this sample is uncertain. Sequenced input: peripheral blood. CDR3 sequence: CASSRGGDYNEQFF. CDR3 DNA: TGTGCCAGCAGCCGCGGAGGCGACTACAATGAGCAGTTCTTC.